The 21 T cell receptor beta chains given below trace back to one sample, sequenced in a study of shared clonotypes between healthy human individuals. The assay was immunoSEQ multiplex PCR, and TCRdb's table has in-frame clones only and misses some. The data contain 2,500,000 or so clones, over 85% of them singletons. Material for sequencing was naive CD4+ T cells sorted from blood. Subset described: CD45RA+ positively selected. Receptors originate from a young man in good health.

V and J are TRBV6-4 and TRBJ1-2; 7 bases are a match to TRBD1. Germline trimming cut 3 bases from V and 3 bases from J; bases unmatched to any gene: 7. Germline loops: CDR1 MRHNA, CDR2 SNTAGT. The CDR3 runs 15 residues. The CDR3 reads CASSELQGVDYGYTF. Here the CDR3 DNA reads TGTGCCAGCAGTGAACTCCAGGGGGTTGACTATGGCTACACCTTC.

The gene calls are TRBV7-8 and TRBJ1-2, with no clear D. CDR3 size: 15 residues. Germline V gene lookup returns CDR1 SGHVS and CDR2 FQNEAQ. V lost 2 bases to trimming and J lost 2 bases, with 12 bases between them. The CDR3 sequence: CASSLRRVGNYGYTF. The CDR3 DNA reads as TGTGCCAGCAGCTTAAGACGGGTGGGAAACTATGGCTACACCTTC.

This chain uses TRBV30 with TRBJ1-1, with D uncertain. The germline V gene has CDR1 GTSNPN and CDR2 SVGIG (reference sequence). With 5 bases removed from V and 3 bases from J, the gap between germline ends came to 13 bases. The CDR3 contains 13 residues. CDR3 in amino acids: CAWAQIPYTEAFF. The CDR3 nucleotides are TGTGCCTGGGCTCAGATACCCTACACTGAAGCTTTCTTT.

The chain uses TRBV6-1 and TRBJ2-1, with 7 nucleotides matching TRBD2. After removal of 1 base from V and 8 bases from J, the junction contained 5 bases not matched to a gene. Germline lookup yields CDR1 MNHNS and CDR2 SASEGT. This CDR3 spans 14 amino acids. The CDR3 DNA follows: TGTGCCAGCAGTGAAGGACTAGCTCTGGATGAGCAGTTCTTC. Residues: CASSEGLALDEQFF.

The rearrangement links TRBV27 to TRBJ2-7; 9 nucleotides match TRBD2. The CDR3 loop spans 15 amino acids. CDR1 is MNHEY and CDR2 is SMNVEV in the germline V gene (reference sequence). The V segment lost 7 bases and the J segment 6 bases; nucleotides outside the gene matches: 13. CDR3 nucleotides: TGTGCCAGCACCCTCCGGACTAGCGCCCTCTCCGAGCAGTACTTC. This sequence encodes CASTLRTSALSEQYF.

The gene calls are TRBV7-9 and TRBJ2-1; 10 bases line up with TRBD2. Per the germline V gene, CDR1 is SEHNR and CDR2 is FQNEAQ (reference sequence). V gave up 11 bases and J gave up 5 bases; unmatched junction bases: 6. This CDR3 comprises 13 residues. This chain's CDR3 is CAGKREGHNEQFF. For the CDR3, the DNA is TGTGCCGGTAAGCGGGAGGGCCACAATGAGCAGTTCTTC. The whole variable domain, remainder taken from reference TRBV7-9 and TRBJ2-1, is DTGVSQNPRHKITKRGQNVTFRCDPISEHNRLYWYRQTLGQGPEFLTYFQNEAQLEKSRLLSDRFSAERPKGSFSTLEIQRTEQGDSAMYLCAGKREGHNEQFFGPGTRLTVL.

The chain joins TRBV6-6 to TRBJ2-7; 10 positions match TRBD2. This CDR3 region has 15 residues. Germline values: CDR1 MNHNY, CDR2 SVGAGI (reference sequence). V shed 5 bases, J shed 2 bases, and the junction held 6 bases outside the gene matches. CDR3 in amino acids: CASSATSGPTYEQYF. The CDR3 bases are TGTGCCAGCAGTGCGACTAGCGGGCCGACCTACGAGCAGTACTTC.

The chain is built from TRBV10-1 and TRBJ2-1; D perhaps matches TRBD1 (7 bases). Trimming stripped 3 bases from V and 5 bases from J, with 17 bases between. The length of the CDR3 is 16 residues. Germline V gene data show CDR1 as WNHNN and CDR2 as SYGVQD (reference sequence). The DNA of the CDR3 is TGCGCCAGCAGTGATACTGCCAGGGGGGATCACAATGAGCAGTTCTTC. Amino acid sequence: CASSDTARGDHNEQFF.

This clone was recorded a few times. V is TRBV11-1 and J is TRBJ1-3; D ambiguous. V dropped 4 bases and J dropped 0 bases, with 10 bases sitting between them. The CDR3 length is 15 residues. Germline values: CDR1 SGHAT, CDR2 FQDESV (reference sequence). The CDR3 DNA reads TGTGCCAGCAGCTCTGGACGTTCCTCTGGAAACACCATATATTTT. Translating gives CASSSGRSSGNTIYF.

The chain employs TRBV5-4 and TRBJ2-1, with D unresolved. This CDR3 is built from 13 residues. Looked up from germline, CDR1 is SGHNT and CDR2 is YYREEE (reference sequence). V shed 4 bases and J shed 4 bases, with 9 bases lying between them. The CDR3 is CASSTDSYNEQFF. For the CDR3, the DNA is TGTGCCAGCAGCACAGACTCGTACAATGAGCAGTTCTTC.

This rearrangement joins TRBV7-9 to TRBJ2-1; 7 nucleotides match TRBD2. V was clipped by 4 bases and J by 6 bases; unmatched bases: 18. CDR3 length equals 18 residues. From germline, CDR1 is SEHNR and CDR2 FQNEAQ (reference sequence). The chain's CDR3 is CASSYYGTTLTSGNEQFF. DNA of the CDR3: TGTGCCAGCAGCTATTATGGGACTACCCTGACTTCGGGCAATGAGCAGTTCTTC.

This rearrangement joins TRBV11-2 to TRBJ1-2; TRBD1 aligns across 8 bases. The trim removed 5 bases at V and 0 bases at J, leaving 11 bases unmatched. The CDR3 contains 17 residues. Germline CDR1 and CDR2: SGHAT and FQNNGV. CDR3 residues: CASSTFFGQGANYGYTF. The CDR3 DNA reads TGTGCCAGCAGCACCTTTTTCGGACAGGGCGCTAACTATGGCTACACCTTC.

The rearrangement links TRBV2 to TRBJ2-1; 7 nucleotides line up with TRBD2. The germline gives CDR1 SNHLY, CDR2 FYNNEI. The length of the CDR3 is 17 residues. Trimming took 4 bases from V and 1 from J; bases not matched to a gene: 10. The CDR3 nucleotides are TGTGCCAGCAGTGCGTACTTACTAGCGCTTTCCTACAATGAGCAGTTCTTC. This gives the protein CASSAYLLALSYNEQFF.

This sequence joins TRBV6-1 and TRBJ1-2; 9 nucleotides agree with TRBD1. The CDR3 contains 13 residues. CDR1 and CDR2 from the germline V gene are MNHNS and SASEGT. The junction had 4 bases not matched to a gene; V was cut back by 6 bases and J by 5 bases. The CDR3 sequence is CASRGQGGYGYTF. In nucleotides, the CDR3 is TGTGCCAGCAGGGGACAGGGAGGGTATGGCTACACCTTC.

The rearrangement uses TRBV2 and TRBJ2-1; D is perhaps TRBD2 (6 bases). Germline lookup yields CDR1 SNHLY and CDR2 FYNNEI. This CDR3 comprises 11 residues. Deletions cut 10 bases from V and 3 bases from J, with 7 bases between. The CDR3 coding sequence is TGTGCCATCGGGGGCTACAATGAGCAGTTCTTC. Protein product: CAIGGYNEQFF.

This chain uses TRBV30 with TRBJ2-7, with D unresolved. The CDR3 extends over 12 amino acids. V lost 2 bases and J 4 bases, leaving 9 bases between the germline ends. CDR1 and CDR2 from the germline V gene are GTSNPN and SVGIG (reference sequence). The chain's CDR3 is CAWSPTMYEQYF. The CDR3 region has the DNA TGTGCCTGGAGTCCAACCATGTACGAGCAGTACTTC.

This sequence joins TRBV28 and TRBJ1-4, with D unresolved. Germline loops: CDR1 MDHEN, CDR2 SYDVKM. The length of the CDR3 is 13 residues. V was pared by 2 bases and J by 8 bases, with 9 bases between. The CDR3: CASSLTGGEKLFF. The CDR3 coding sequence is TGTGCCAGCAGTTTAACCGGAGGGGAAAAACTGTTTTTT. Supplemented by reference TRBV28 and TRBJ1-4, the full variable domain reads DVKVTQSSRYLVKRTGEKVFLECVQDMDHENMFWYRQDPGLGLRLIYFSYDVKMKEKGDIPEGYSVSREKKERFSLILESASTNQTSMYLCASSLTGGEKLFFGSGTQLSVL.

The genes are TRBV7-8 and TRBJ2-1; D is ambiguous. The V gene lost 1 base and the J gene lost 0 bases, with 19 bases spanning the gap. Germline CDR1 and CDR2: SGHVS and FQNEAQ. This CDR3 spans 19 amino acids. CDR3 sequence reads: CASSLVVGSGSTSYNEQFF. The CDR3 DNA follows: TGTGCCAGCAGCTTAGTGGTCGGTTCGGGCTCGACCTCCTACAATGAGCAGTTCTTC. The whole variable domain, filled in from reference TRBV7-8 and TRBJ2-1, reads GAGVSQSPRYKVAKRGQDVALRCDPISGHVSLFWYQQALGQGPEFLTYFQNEAQLDKSGLPSDRFFAERPEGSVSTLKIQRTQQEDSAVYLCASSLVVGSGSTSYNEQFFGPGTRLTVL.

Concerning this clone itself: Other DNA sequences in this specimen translate into the identical CDR3. This chain connects TRBV28 to TRBJ1-6; 9 bases fit TRBD1. The V gene end was trimmed by 6 bases and the J gene end by 9 bases; junction bases not matched to a gene: 6. CDR3 size: 14 residues. Per germline, CDR1 MDHEN and CDR2 SYDVKM. This CDR3 is CASSSGQGGSPLHF. The CDR3 bases are TGTGCCAGCAGCTCGGGACAGGGAGGTTCACCCCTCCACTTT.

As regards this clone: Other DNA sequences in this sample translate to the same CDR3. CDR3 loop: CASSPGPSYEQYF. CDR3 nucleotides: TGTGCCAGCTCACCGGGGCCCTCCTACGAGCAGTACTTC. The gene calls are TRBV18 and TRBJ2-7; tentative D call: TRBD1 (5 bases). The V and J ends lost 3 bases and 0 bases respectively, with 6 bases between them. In germline, CDR1 is KGHSH, CDR2 LQKENI. The CDR3 sequence is 13 residues long.

V is TRBV29-1 and J is TRBJ2-1, with D hard to call. The length of the CDR3 is 13 residues. Germline values: CDR1 SQVTM, CDR2 ANQGSEA. The V gene lost 6 bases and the J gene lost 12 bases, with 21 bases spanning the gap. CDR3 sequence: CSVPPLGYVGQFF. The CDR3 nucleotides read TGCAGCGTCCCCCCGTTGGGCTACGTTGGGCAGTTCTTC.